The entry that follows covers one T cell receptor (beta chain) sequence. This sample is drawn from a study of CD8+ T cells in alopecia areata. Germline CDR1 reads SNHLY; CDR2 reads FYNNEI. The CDR3 has 15 amino acids. With 10 bases clipped from V and 4 bases from J, the junction kept 10 bases outside the gene matches. Isolated RNA was reverse transcribed into cDNA used as the sequencing template. Sequencing was performed with immunoSEQ multiplex PCR; in TCRdb, only in-frame clones are kept and a portion is missing. The table includes fewer than 70,000 clones, roughly 40% detected once. Researchers took lesional scalp punch biopsies and peripheral blood from people who were alopecia areata patients.

V and J are TRBV2 and TRBJ2-3; the match to TRBD2 covers 11 bases. Sequencing was carried out using NKG2D-low CD8+ T cells sorted from blood. This TCR came from a human donor with alopecia areata. CDR3 in amino acids: CATEGLAGSADTQYF. CDR3 in DNA: TGTGCCACCGAAGGACTAGCGGGTTCGGCAGATACGCAGTATTTT. The full variable domain, its missing parts supplied by reference TRBV2 and TRBJ2-3, is EPEVTQTPSHQVTQMGQEVILRCVPISNHLYFYWYRQILGQKVEFLVSFYNNEISEKSEIFDDQFSVERPDGSNFTLKIRSTKLEDSAMYFCATEGLAGSADTQYFGPGTRLTVL.